This TCR beta chain derives from a study of radiation and T cells in renal cell carcinoma (dated by TCRdb to the early 2020s). Notes on the research overall: A total of 53 samples underwent TCR beta sequencing, made up of roughly 26 tumors and roughly 27 peripheral blood samples. The last blood draw happened 4 weeks after radiation, timed to coincide with nephrectomy. A total of about 4 million unique CDR3 nucleotide sequences, encoding around 2.7 million unique CDR3 amino acid sequences, were found across all 50 or so samples. Broader findings and caveats from the paper: Because pretreatment tumor biopsies were not available, the study could not determine whether clonotypes were already present within the tumor at baseline. Top tumor clonotypes rose in blood from baseline to 2 weeks post-radiation, then contracted by 4 weeks, suggesting transient expansion of tumor-resident clones. Effects of radiation dose or scheduling on the TCR repertoire could not be addressed with the single-armed trial design. Blood repertoire dynamics were not followed beyond 4 weeks after treatment.

The immunoSEQ kit was used, according to the manufacturer's recommendations, to generate TCR beta libraries from genomic DNA. Library preparation used a first multiplex PCR with proprietary primers, then a second PCR adding unique barcodes, with bead cleanups after each round. A positive control reaction and a negative control reaction, both provided in the kit, were run with every batch of samples. The final libraries were assessed on an Agilent 4200 TapeStation D1000 ScreenTape, pooled by volume, and quantified by qPCR. Sequencing ran on an Illumina NextSeq500 with a MidOutput 150-cycle cartridge, using 156 Read1 and 15 Index1 cycles with kit custom primers. The pooled library was loaded at approximately 1.1 pM with an approximately 18% PhiX control spike-in. Processing in the source paper ran as follows. The vendor-processed data were analyzed in R, and a clonotype was defined as all T cells that share the same CDR3 nucleotide sequence. For clone abundance analyses, frequencies were normalized to the 10,000 most abundant clones in each sample. Before analysis, public T cell clones were removed, and these numbered fewer than six per sample on average. An abundance difference of at least 32-fold between compartments was the criterion for calling clonotypes tumor-enriched or baseline blood-enriched. A beta-binomial differential abundance model was used to identify clonotypes that were expanded or contracted between blood time points. Similarity between tumor and blood repertoires was quantified using the Baroni-Urbani and Buser coefficient, and groups were compared with two-tailed Wilcoxon tests in R. Sourced from immuneACCESS, this table was stored by TCRdb with only in-frame sequences that have V and J called. A share of the clones is absent; for the studies checked, an unresolved V gene accounts for under half, and the remainder has no known explanation. That table is the source of V, J and clone size, and D and trimming were worked out from the DNA. A total of about 100,000 clones appear in this sample, 75% to 85% of them only once. Of the sample, about 7.2% is held by the ten largest clones.

The CDR3 spans 12 residues, from the cysteine through the phenylalanine. Only the CDR3 portion is preserved as DNA: 36 bases, with reading frame beginning at the first base. Trimming takes 2 bases from V and 10 bases from J, and the germline ends sit 9 bases apart. CDR1 and CDR2 are read off the germline V gene as KGHSH and LQKENI. To note about this clone: The antigen it binds to is not known. Per-base qualities were not stored, and no clone one base away is much larger.

What the time point label conveys for this sample: blood 4 weeks post-SBRT, at nephrectomy. The sample's treatment or condition label, decoded: 15 Gy SBRT to primary tumor, nephrectomy 4 weeks later. The samples were obtained from a clinical trial, where primary renal cell carcinomas were treated with 15 Gy stereotactic body radiation therapy and then removed by nephrectomy 4 weeks afterward. To follow tumor-enriched clonotypes, serial peripheral blood was collected from radiation-treated patients at baseline and at 2 weeks and 4 weeks after SBRT. Every patient had renal cell carcinoma of clear cell pathology. The QIAamp DNA Blood Mini Kit (Qiagen) was used to prepare genomic DNA for TCR sequencing. Only samples passing all quality control checks were included in the analyses.

Recombination connected TRBV18 to TRBJ2-1; TRBD2 is perhaps the D gene, given 5 matching bases. The receptor was isolated from a man aged 60 to 75 with renal cell carcinoma. Sample: blood, taken from a patient whose treatment included radiotherapy and nephrectomy. The CDR3 region reads CASSPSAEEQFF. The bases are TGTGCCAGCTCACCATCAGCGGAGGAGCAGTTCTTC.